This TCR beta chain was sequenced for a study of blood T cell repertoires in COVID-19. Study-level background: The United States, Italy and Spain supplied acute and convalescent COVID-19 samples. PBMCs, B-cell-depleted T cells, or T cells provided the cDNA or gDNA that made up the material.

In the authors' methods: Estimates of nucleated cell counts were drawn from the amplification of reference gene primers. Clones were read by immunoSEQ multiplex PCR, and TCRdb kept only the in-frame ones, dropping some. V, J and clone size are those of that table, while D and trimming were read from the DNA. The repertoire holds 60,000 to 65,000 clones, with about 77% as singletons. The V end lost 5 bases, the J end lost 2 bases, and 10 bases lay between the germline ends. The CDR3 has 14 residues. Per the germline V gene, CDR1 is MNHEY and CDR2 is SVGAGI. This clonotype was sampled from a human donor in a cohort sampled during active COVID-19. Sequencing used peripheral blood. The chain employs TRBV6-5 and TRBJ1-3, with D perhaps TRBD1 (5 bases). CDR3 sequence (DNA): TGTGCCAGCAGTCCAAGGGGCCCTGGAAACACCATATATTTT. Its protein product is CASSPRGPGNTIYF.